This T cell receptor (beta chain) was sequenced for a study of cytomegalovirus exposure and HLA in healthy donors. Comment on this clone: Antigen unknown.

Study-wide points: One cluster of highly shared sequence variants probably arose as a sequencing artifact. By a later analysis, the bulk of CMV-associated TCR beta chains appeared HLA-restricted.

A multiplex PCR was run with 60 Vbeta primers and 13 Jbeta primers. Assay used: immunoSEQ multiplex PCR; TCRdb lists only in-frame clones, some missing. The sample includes more than 90,000 clones, under 85% of them seen just once. V dropped 5 bases and J dropped 4 bases, with 15 bases sitting between them. Per the germline V gene, CDR1 is SEHNR and CDR2 is FQNEAQ (reference sequence). The CDR3 sequence is 15 residues long. The receptor was derived from a man aged 25-45 years in good health and CMV-seropositive. V usage is TRBV7-9 and J usage is TRBJ1-3, with a weak D call TRBD1 (5 bases). The sequenced sample consisted of PBMCs. The CDR3 nucleotides are TGTGCCAGCAGCCCCCCGGGACTTTCAGGAAACACCATATATTTT. It specifies CASSPPGLSGNTIYF.